This T cell receptor (beta chain) was retrieved from a study of prognosis after radiotherapy for stage I lung cancer. About the study: Medically, all non-small cell lung cancer patients were deemed inoperable. General study findings and limits: Usage of the TRBV and TRBJ genes (in patients with versus without metastases) was reportedly different. Once stereotactic body radiation therapy had been given, unique TCR clone counts fell, with a median of approximately 9,600 versus 7,200.

Two-round multiplex PCR on genomic DNA was the method by which TCR beta CDR3 was amplified. Each TRBV and TRBJ gene had its own primer in the first PCR round. MiXCR, applied by TCRdb to the multiplex PCR reads, yields one record per CDR3 protein. Of over 45,000 distinct CDR3 sequences listed, 26% are singletons. A remark on this clonotype: Its antigen is undetermined.

Peripheral blood, roughly 6 milliliters per draw, was collected at each of two time points. Germline loops: CDR1 SQVTM, CDR2 ANQGSEA. Trimming took off 6 bases at V and 1 base at J, with 12 bases between the two ends. This CDR3 region has 13 residues. This sequence joins TRBV29-1 and TRBJ2-5, with a weak D call TRBD2 (6 bases). This sample comprised PBMCs, obtained before or after stereotactic body radiation therapy (not recorded which). This clonotype was obtained from a donor aged 50 or older with non-small cell lung cancer. The DNA for the CDR3 is TGCAGCGTAGGAGGGAACTTCCAAGAGACCCAGTACTTC. Amino acids: CSVGGNFQETQYF.